This T cell receptor (beta chain) was captured by sequencing in a study of cytomegalovirus exposure and HLA in healthy donors. Study-wide context: Roughly 80 million unique TCRs from HLA-typed donors were held in an early data release.

Turning to this clone: Its cognate antigen is unknown.

Study-wide findings and caveats: TCR beta chains numbering under 200 were designated cytomegalovirus-associated. There were reportedly fewer N-insertions in an Asian-associated ancestry cluster than the roughly 700-donor mean, in a later analysis.

The CDR3 is made up of 15 amino acids. V shed 5 bases and J 5 bases; nucleotides not matched to a gene: 11. Germline V CDR1 and CDR2: SGHTA, FQGTGA. Researchers ran the PCR with 60 Vbeta and 13 Jbeta primers. Methods used by the authors: A later analysis counted around 80 million unique TCR beta chains, around 10 million shared. TCRdb keeps only in-frame clones here, not all; method: immunoSEQ multiplex PCR. D and trimming come from the DNA, and the V and J calls and clone size come from that table. The table records about 140,000 clones, 83% of them present only once. The sequenced material came from PBMCs. The sequence came from a man aged 40-50 years in good health and CMV-seronegative. V usage is TRBV7-3 and J usage is TRBJ2-7; 8 nucleotides match TRBD2. The CDR3 protein is CASSLSGKVFDEQYF. The CDR3 DNA reads TGTGCCAGCAGCCTTAGCGGGAAAGTCTTCGACGAGCAGTACTTC.